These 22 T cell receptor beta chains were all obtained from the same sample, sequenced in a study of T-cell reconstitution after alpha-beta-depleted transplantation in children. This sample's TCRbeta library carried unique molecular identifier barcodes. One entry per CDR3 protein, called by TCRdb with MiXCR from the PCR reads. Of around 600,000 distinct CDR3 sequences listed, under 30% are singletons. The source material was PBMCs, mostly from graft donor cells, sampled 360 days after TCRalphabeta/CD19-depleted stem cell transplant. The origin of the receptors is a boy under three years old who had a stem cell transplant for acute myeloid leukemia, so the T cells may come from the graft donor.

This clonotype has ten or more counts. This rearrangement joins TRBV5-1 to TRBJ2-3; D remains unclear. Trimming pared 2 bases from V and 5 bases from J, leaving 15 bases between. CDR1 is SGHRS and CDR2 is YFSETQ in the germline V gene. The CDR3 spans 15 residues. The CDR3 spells CASSLSTVHVDTQYF. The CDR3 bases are TGCGCCAGCAGCTTAAGTACGGTGCATGTAGATACGCAGTATTTT.

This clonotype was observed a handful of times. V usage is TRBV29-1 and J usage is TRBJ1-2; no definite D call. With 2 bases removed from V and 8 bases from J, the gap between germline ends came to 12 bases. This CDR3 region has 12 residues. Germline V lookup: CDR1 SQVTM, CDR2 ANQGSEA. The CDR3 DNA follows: TGCAGCGTTGAATGGGGAGGATACGGCTACACCTTC. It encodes CSVEWGGYGYTF. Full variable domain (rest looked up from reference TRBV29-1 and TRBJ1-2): SAVISQKPSRDICQRGTSLTIQCQVDSQVTMMFWYRQQPGQSLTLIATANQGSEATYESGFVIDKFPISRPNLTFSTLTVSNMSPEDSSIYLCSVEWGGYGYTFGSGTRLTVV.

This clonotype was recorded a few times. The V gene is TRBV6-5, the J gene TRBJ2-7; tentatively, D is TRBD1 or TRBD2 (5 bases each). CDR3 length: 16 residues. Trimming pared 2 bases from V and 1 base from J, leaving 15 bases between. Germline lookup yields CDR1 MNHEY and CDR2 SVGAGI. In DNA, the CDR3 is TGTGCCAGCAGTTACGAGGGGCCCCCATCTTCCTACGAGCAGTACTTC. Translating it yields CASSYEGPPSSYEQYF.

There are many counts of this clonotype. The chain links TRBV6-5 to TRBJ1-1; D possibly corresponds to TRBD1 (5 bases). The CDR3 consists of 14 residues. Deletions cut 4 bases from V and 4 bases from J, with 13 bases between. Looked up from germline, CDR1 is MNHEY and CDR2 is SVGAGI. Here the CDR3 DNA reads TGTGCCAGCAGTTGGACCCCAGGGCCCACTGAAGCTTTCTTT. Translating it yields CASSWTPGPTEAFF.

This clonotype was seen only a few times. Written as DNA, the CDR3 is TGCAGCGTTGAAGTAGCGGGGGATACGCAGTATTTT. Amino acids: CSVEVAGDTQYF. The gene calls are TRBV29-1 and TRBJ2-3, with 8 bases lining up with TRBD2. Germline CDR1 SQVTM, CDR2 ANQGSEA. This CDR3 region has 12 residues. With 1 base clipped from V and 6 bases from J, the junction kept 0 bases outside the gene matches.

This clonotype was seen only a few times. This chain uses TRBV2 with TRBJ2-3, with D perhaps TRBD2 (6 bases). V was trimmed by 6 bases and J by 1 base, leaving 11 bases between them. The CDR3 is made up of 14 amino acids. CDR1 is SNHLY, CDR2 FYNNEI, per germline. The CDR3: CASRVGGGTDTQYF. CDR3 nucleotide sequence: TGTGCCAGCAGGGTTGGAGGGGGCACAGATACGCAGTATTTT.

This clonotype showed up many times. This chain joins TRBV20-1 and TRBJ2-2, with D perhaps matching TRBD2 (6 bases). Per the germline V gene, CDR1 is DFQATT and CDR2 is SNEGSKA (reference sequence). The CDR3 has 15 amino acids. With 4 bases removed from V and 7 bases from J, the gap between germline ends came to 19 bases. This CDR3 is CSAILPSGVHGELFF. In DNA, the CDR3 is TGCAGTGCTATTCTCCCGTCGGGAGTACACGGGGAGCTGTTTTTT.

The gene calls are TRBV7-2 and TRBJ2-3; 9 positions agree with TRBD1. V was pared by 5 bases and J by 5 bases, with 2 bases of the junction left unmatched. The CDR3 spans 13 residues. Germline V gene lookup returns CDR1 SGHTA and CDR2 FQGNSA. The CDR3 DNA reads TGTGCCAGCAGCCGACAGGGGGGAGATACGCAGTATTTT. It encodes CASSRQGGDTQYF.

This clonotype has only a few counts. CDR3 residues: CSAPKYREMFF. The CDR3 nucleotides read TGCAGTGCTCCTAAGTACAGGGAGATGTTCTTC. This sequence joins TRBV20-1 and TRBJ2-1; maybe TRBD1 (6 bases). This CDR3 is built from 11 residues. Between the trimmed V and J ends, which lost 5 bases and 15 bases, there was a span of 17 bases. CDR1 is DFQATT, CDR2 SNEGSKA, per germline (reference sequence).

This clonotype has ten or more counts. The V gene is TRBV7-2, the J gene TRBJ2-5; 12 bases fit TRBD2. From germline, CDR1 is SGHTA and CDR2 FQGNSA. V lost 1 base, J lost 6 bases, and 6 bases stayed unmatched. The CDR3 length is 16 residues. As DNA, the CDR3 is TGTGCCAGCAGCTTAGTGCTAGCGGGGGGGCAGAAGACCCAGTACTTC. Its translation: CASSLVLAGGQKTQYF.

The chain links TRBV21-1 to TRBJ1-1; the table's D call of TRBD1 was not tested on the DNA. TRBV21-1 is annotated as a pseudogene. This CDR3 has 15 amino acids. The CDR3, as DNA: TGTGCCAGCAGCAGTCATCCGAGGGGAGACACTGAAGCTTTCTTT. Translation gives CASSSHPRGDTEAFF.

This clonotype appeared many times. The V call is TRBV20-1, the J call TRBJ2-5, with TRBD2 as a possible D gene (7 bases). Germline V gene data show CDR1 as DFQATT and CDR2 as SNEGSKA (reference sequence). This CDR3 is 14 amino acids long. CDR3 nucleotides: TGCAGCACCGACGCCACAGGGAGGGAAGAGACCCAGTACTTC. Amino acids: CSTDATGREETQYF.

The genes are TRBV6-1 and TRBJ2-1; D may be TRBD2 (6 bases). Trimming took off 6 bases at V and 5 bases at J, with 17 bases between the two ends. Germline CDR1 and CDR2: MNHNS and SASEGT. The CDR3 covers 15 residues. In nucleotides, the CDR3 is TGTGCCAGCAGAAACCCGGGACTGGGGGACAATGAGCAGTTCTTC. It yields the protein CASRNPGLGDNEQFF.

CDR3 in amino acids: CSASRTGRGYTF. The CDR3 DNA follows: TGCAGTGCTAGCCGTACAGGGCGTGGCTACACCTTC. The chain links TRBV20-1 to TRBJ1-2; a possible D gene is TRBD1 (6 bases). The CDR3 contains 12 residues. Germline V gene lookup returns CDR1 DFQATT and CDR2 SNEGSKA (reference sequence). The V end lost 3 bases, the J end lost 7 bases, and 12 bases lay between the germline ends.

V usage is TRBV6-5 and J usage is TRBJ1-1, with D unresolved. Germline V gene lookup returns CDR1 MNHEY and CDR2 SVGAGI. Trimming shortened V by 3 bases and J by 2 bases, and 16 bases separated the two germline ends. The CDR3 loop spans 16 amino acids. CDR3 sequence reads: CASSYSGSSRNTEAFF. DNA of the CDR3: TGTGCCAGCAGTTATTCAGGCAGTTCAAGAAACACTGAAGCTTTCTTT.

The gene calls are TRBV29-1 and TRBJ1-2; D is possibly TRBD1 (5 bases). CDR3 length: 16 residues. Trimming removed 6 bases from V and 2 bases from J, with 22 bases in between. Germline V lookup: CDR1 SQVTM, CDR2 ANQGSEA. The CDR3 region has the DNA TGCAGCGTCGCGTTACGCCGGGACTCATTGAACTATGGCTACACCTTC. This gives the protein CSVALRRDSLNYGYTF.

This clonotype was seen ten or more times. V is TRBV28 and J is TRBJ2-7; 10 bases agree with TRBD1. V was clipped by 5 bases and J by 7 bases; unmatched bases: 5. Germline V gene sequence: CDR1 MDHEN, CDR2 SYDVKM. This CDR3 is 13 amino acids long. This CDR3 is CASSRDRGMEQYV. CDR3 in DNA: TGTGCCAGCAGTCGGGACAGGGGTATGGAGCAGTACGTC.

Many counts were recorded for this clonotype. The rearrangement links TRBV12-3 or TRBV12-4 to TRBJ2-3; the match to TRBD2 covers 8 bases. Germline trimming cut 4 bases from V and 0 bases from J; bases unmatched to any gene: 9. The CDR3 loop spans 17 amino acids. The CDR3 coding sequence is TGTGCCAGCAGTTCCCCGGCGGGGGGCCCTAGCACAGATACGCAGTATTTT. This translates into CASSSPAGGPSTDTQYF.

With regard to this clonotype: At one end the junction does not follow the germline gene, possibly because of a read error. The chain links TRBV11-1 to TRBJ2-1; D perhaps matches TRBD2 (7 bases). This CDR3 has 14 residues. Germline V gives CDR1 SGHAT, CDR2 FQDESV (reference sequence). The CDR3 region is CGSAGATSYNEQFF. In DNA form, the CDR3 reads TGCGGATCGGCGGGGGCGACCTCCTACAATGAGCAGTTCTTC.

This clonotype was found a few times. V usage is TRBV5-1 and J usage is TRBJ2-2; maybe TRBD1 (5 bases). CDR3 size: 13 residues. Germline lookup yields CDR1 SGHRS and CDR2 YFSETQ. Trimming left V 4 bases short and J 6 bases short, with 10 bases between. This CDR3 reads CASSPGQSGELFF. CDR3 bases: TGCGCCAGCAGCCCAGGACAATCCGGGGAGCTGTTTTTT.

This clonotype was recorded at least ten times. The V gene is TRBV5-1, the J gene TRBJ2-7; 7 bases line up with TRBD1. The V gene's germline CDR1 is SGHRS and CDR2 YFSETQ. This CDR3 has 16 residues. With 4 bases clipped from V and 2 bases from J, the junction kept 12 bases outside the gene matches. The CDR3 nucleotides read TGCGCCAGCAGCCCCCGACAGGGAAGTGTGGCCTACGAGCAGTACTTC. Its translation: CASSPRQGSVAYEQYF.

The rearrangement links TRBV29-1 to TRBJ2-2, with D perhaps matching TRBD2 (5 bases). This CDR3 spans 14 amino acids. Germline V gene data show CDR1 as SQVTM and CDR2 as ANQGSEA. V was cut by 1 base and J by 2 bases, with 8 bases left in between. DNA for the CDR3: TGCAGCGTTGAAGCCCCGGGAAACACCGGGGAGCTGTTTTTT. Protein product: CSVEAPGNTGELFF.